The TCR beta chain described here comes from a study of siplizumab effects on memory and regulatory T cells. The data were produced by immunoSEQ multiplex PCR, yet TCRdb's version contains in-frame clones alone and is incomplete. The data hold 70,000 to 100,000 clones, with 93% observed a single time. This clonotype was obtained from a human donor in good health. Sample: CD8+ T cells sorted from blood.

This CDR3 reads CASTRSYEQYF. As DNA, the CDR3 is TGTGCCAGCACACGTTCCTACGAGCAGTACTTC. This chain links TRBV6-1 with TRBJ2-7, with D unclear. The CDR3 sequence is 11 residues long. The germline gives CDR1 MNHNS, CDR2 SASEGT. V lost 7 bases, J lost 1 base, and 5 bases lay in between.